This TCR beta chain was identified in a study of T cell responses to AZD1222 COVID-19 vaccine. Germline V gene sequence: CDR1 MNHEY, CDR2 SVGAGI. CDR3 length equals 15 residues. V dropped 5 bases and J dropped 0; count of bases not matched to a gene: 6. Assay used: immunoSEQ multiplex PCR; TCRdb lists only in-frame clones, some missing. The data show some 180,000 clones, 80% to 90% seen once. The chain uses TRBV6-5 and TRBJ1-1; 7 bases are shared with TRBD1. This specimen was peripheral blood, taken on day 0 of AZD1222 vaccination. The TCR was taken from an adult in good health. The CDR3 sequence is CASSKRTGVNTEAFF. In DNA form, the CDR3 reads TGTGCCAGCAGTAAAAGGACAGGTGTGAACACTGAAGCTTTCTTT.